This T cell receptor beta chain emerged from a study of T cell changes during pregnancy in multiple sclerosis. Per the germline V gene, CDR1 is MGHRA and CDR2 is YSYEKL. The CDR3 is 16 amino acids. V was trimmed by 1 base and J by 3 bases, leaving 13 bases between them. Assay used: immunoSEQ multiplex PCR; TCRdb lists only in-frame clones, some missing. The table records around 50,000 clones, under 95% of them present only once. This sample comprised CD4+ T cells from peripheral blood mononuclear cells, obtained in the second trimester of pregnancy. V gene TRBV4-1 combines with J gene TRBJ1-5, with D perhaps TRBD1 (6 bases). This TCR was sampled from a female donor with multiple sclerosis, enrolled in a pregnancy study. The CDR3: CASSQGVGDNNQPQHF. The CDR3 region has the DNA TGCGCCAGCAGCCAAGGGGTCGGGGACAACAATCAGCCCCAGCATTTT.